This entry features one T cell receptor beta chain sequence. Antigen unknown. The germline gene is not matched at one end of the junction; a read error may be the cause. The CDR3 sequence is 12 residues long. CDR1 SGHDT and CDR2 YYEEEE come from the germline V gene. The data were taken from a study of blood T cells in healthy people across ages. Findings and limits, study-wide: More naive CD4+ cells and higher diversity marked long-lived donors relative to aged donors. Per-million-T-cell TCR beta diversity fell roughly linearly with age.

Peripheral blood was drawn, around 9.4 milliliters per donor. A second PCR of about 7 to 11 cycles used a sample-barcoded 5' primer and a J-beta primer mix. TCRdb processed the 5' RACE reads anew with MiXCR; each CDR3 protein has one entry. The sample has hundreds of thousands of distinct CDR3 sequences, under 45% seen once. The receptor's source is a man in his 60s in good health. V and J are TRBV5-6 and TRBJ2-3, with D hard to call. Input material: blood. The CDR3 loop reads CASRLGSDTQYF. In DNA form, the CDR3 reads TGTGCCAGCAGGTTGGGTAGTGATACGCAGTATTTT.